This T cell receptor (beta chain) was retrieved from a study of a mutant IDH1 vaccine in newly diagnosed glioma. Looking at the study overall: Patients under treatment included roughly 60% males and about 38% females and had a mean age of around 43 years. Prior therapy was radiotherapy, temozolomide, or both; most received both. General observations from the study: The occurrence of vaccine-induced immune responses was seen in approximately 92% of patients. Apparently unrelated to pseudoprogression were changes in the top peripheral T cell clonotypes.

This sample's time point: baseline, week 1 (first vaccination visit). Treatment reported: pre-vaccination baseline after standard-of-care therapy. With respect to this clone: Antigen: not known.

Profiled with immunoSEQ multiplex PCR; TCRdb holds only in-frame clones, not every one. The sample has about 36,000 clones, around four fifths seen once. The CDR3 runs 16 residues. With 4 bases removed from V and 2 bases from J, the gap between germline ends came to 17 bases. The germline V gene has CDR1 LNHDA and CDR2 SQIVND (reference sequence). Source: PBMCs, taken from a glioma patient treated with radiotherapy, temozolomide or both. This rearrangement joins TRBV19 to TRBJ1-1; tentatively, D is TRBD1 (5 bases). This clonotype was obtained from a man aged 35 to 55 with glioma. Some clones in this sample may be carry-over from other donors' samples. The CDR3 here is CASSRDHLLGNTEAFF. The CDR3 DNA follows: TGTGCCAGTAGTAGGGACCACTTATTAGGCAACACTGAAGCTTTCTTT.